These 14 T cell receptor beta chains came from one sample sequenced in a study of blood T cell repertoires in COVID-19. TCRdb's copy holds only in-frame clones and misses some; the assay was immunoSEQ multiplex PCR. The table shows approximately 320,000 clones, with under 95% occurring only once. What was sequenced was PBMCs or T cells enriched from blood (not recorded which). These receptors originate from a man aged 55 to 70 who had recovered from COVID-19.

The chain couples TRBV4-3 to TRBJ2-2; 11 positions agree with TRBD2. This CDR3 spans 18 amino acids. After removal of 0 bases from V and 1 base from J, the junction contained 4 bases not matched to a gene. Per germline, CDR1 LGHNA and CDR2 YSLEER. The CDR3 is CASSQDWLAGGNTGELFF. CDR3 in DNA: TGCGCCAGCAGCCAAGATTGGCTAGCGGGGGGGAACACCGGGGAGCTGTTTTTT.

The V call is TRBV7-2, the J call TRBJ2-7; TRBD2 agrees at 11 bases. The CDR3 covers 14 residues. Germline assignment: CDR1 SGHTA and CDR2 FQGNSA. The V segment lost 5 bases and the J segment 2 bases; nucleotides outside the gene matches: 2. CDR3 bases: TGTGCCAGCAGCAGACTAGCGGGGCCCTACGAGCAGTACTTC. This codes for CASSRLAGPYEQYF.

The rearrangement uses TRBV10-3 and TRBJ1-3; tentatively, D is TRBD1 (6 bases). The V gene lost 5 bases and the J gene lost 3 bases, with 11 bases spanning the gap. The CDR3 is 14 residues long. The germline gives CDR1 ENHRY, CDR2 SYGVKD. The CDR3 here is CAISTGSGGNTIYF. CDR3 DNA: TGTGCCATCAGTACAGGGTCTGGTGGAAACACCATATATTTT.

The gene calls are TRBV9 and TRBJ2-3; D not resolved. CDR3 length: 14 residues. Germline V gene sequence: CDR1 SGDLS, CDR2 YYNGEE. The V gene lost 0 bases and the J gene lost 6 bases, with 11 bases spanning the gap. The CDR3 DNA reads as TGTGCCAGCAGCGTAGAGTTTAGCCGGGATACGCAGTATTTT. It codes for CASSVEFSRDTQYF.

The chain has TRBV6-5 and TRBJ1-3; D call uncertain. There are 13 residues in the CDR3. V shed 4 bases and J shed 9 bases, with 13 bases lying between them. The germline V gene has CDR1 MNHEY and CDR2 SVGAGI. Written as DNA, the CDR3 is TGTGCCAGCAGTTCCGACGCCTCGGGCACCATATATTTT. Translation: CASSSDASGTIYF.

V and J are TRBV6-5 and TRBJ1-1, with 10 nucleotides matching TRBD1. The CDR3 length is 14 residues. The V and J ends lost 6 bases and 2 bases, in that order; junction bases with no gene match: 3. The germline CDR1 and CDR2 sequences are MNHEY and SVGAGI. In DNA form, the CDR3 reads TGTGCCAGCAGGGGACAGGGGAAAAACACTGAAGCTTTCTTT. Translated: CASRGQGKNTEAFF.

The chain couples TRBV19 to TRBJ1-2; 9 positions agree with TRBD1. The CDR3 covers 17 residues. J gave up 4 bases and V 4 bases, and 13 bases lay outside the gene matches. Germline V gene lookup returns CDR1 LNHDA and CDR2 SQIVND (reference sequence). The DNA of the CDR3 is TGTGCCAGTAGTAAGGGAGACTCTGGACAGGGGTTCTATGGCTACACCTTC. Translation: CASSKGDSGQGFYGYTF.

This rearrangement joins TRBV5-4 to TRBJ2-7; TRBD1 might be the D (6 bases). V lost 4 bases, J lost 3 bases, and 17 bases lay in between. This CDR3 spans 15 amino acids. Germline V gene lookup returns CDR1 SGHNT and CDR2 YYREEE (reference sequence). The CDR3 sequence is CASSRGQTLDYEQYF. The CDR3 DNA reads as TGTGCCAGCAGCAGAGGACAGACCCTAGACTACGAGCAGTACTTC.

The chain is built from TRBV6-5 and TRBJ1-5; 9 nucleotides match TRBD1. CDR3 length: 15 amino acids. The germline V gene has CDR1 MNHEY and CDR2 SVGAGI. J was trimmed by 7 bases and V by 0 bases; bases with no gene match: 4. The CDR3 here is CASSYSGTGSQPQHF. The CDR3 nucleotides read TGTGCCAGCAGTTACTCCGGGACAGGGTCCCAGCCCCAGCATTTT.

The CDR3 DNA is TGTGCCAGCAGCCAAGATTTGGGCAGGGCAGCTTTCTTT. Its translation: CASSQDLGRAAFF. The chain couples TRBV14 to TRBJ1-1; possibly TRBD1 for D (5 bases). V lost 0 bases and J 10 bases, leaving 12 bases between the germline ends. In germline, CDR1 is SGHDN, CDR2 FVKESK. This CDR3 is built from 13 residues.

The chain has TRBV18 and TRBJ2-2, with D perhaps matching TRBD1 (5 bases). From germline, CDR1 is KGHSH and CDR2 LQKENI. CDR3 size: 13 residues. V was shortened by 1 base and J by 6 bases, with 6 bases between the two germline ends. The CDR3 loop is CASSPQGSGELFF. The CDR3 DNA follows: TGTGCCAGCTCACCACAGGGGTCCGGGGAGCTGTTTTTT.

The chain links TRBV7-8 to TRBJ2-3; 8 bases match TRBD1. CDR3 size: 17 residues. V gave up 2 bases and J gave up 6 bases; unmatched junction bases: 13. CDR1 is SGHVS and CDR2 is FQNEAQ in the germline V gene. CDR3 DNA sequence: TGTGCCAGCAGCTTATCAGGGCGGCAGGGGGCGCGGGATACGCAGTATTTT. Residues: CASSLSGRQGARDTQYF.

V and J are TRBV3-1 (or the pseudogene TRBV3-2) and TRBJ2-5, with 10 bases matching TRBD2. The CDR3 has 17 residues. J was trimmed by 2 bases and V by 4 bases; bases with no gene match: 10. The germline V gene has CDR1 LGHDT and CDR2 YNNKEL (reference sequence). CDR3 sequence: CASSPLLGLALQETQYF. The CDR3 DNA reads as TGTGCCAGCAGCCCGCTCTTGGGACTAGCGTTGCAAGAGACCCAGTACTTC.

J is TRBJ2-7 and V is TRBV5-4; D gene ambiguous. The CDR3 covers 13 residues. The V end lost 0 bases, the J end lost 5 bases, and 9 bases lay between the germline ends. Germline V CDR1 and CDR2: SGHNT, YYREEE (reference sequence). The CDR3 region is CASSLGAVNEQYF. CDR3 nucleotide sequence: TGTGCCAGCAGCTTGGGGGCAGTTAACGAGCAGTACTTC.